This T cell receptor (beta chain) was identified in a study of identifying expanded T cells in peripheral blood. Findings and caveats of the study: Across healthy donors, higher total template counts meant significantly greater approximately two-week count variance. Differentially abundant clones: about 1.2 between replicates, around 16 at approximately 14 days, 19 to 20 at four.

Collection occurred without any documented infections or immune events in donors. Remarks on this clone: Its target is not known.

Germline V CDR1 and CDR2: MNHEY, SVGAGI. The CDR3 consists of 15 residues. Trimming took 6 bases from V and 0 from J, leaving 15 bases between them. Method: immunoSEQ multiplex PCR; TCRdb's copy keeps in-frame clones and lacks some. The table shows around 60,000 clones, with about 80% occurring only once. This receptor was obtained from a person aged 18 to 70 in good health. The rearrangement uses TRBV6-5 and TRBJ2-7; D gene unclear. The sequenced material came from blood. For the CDR3, the DNA is TGTGCCAGCAGACCCACGGCAGCCAACTCCTACGAGCAGTACGTC. Translated, it gives CASRPTAANSYEQYV.